Sequencing of this T cell receptor (beta chain) was carried out in a study of shared clonotypes between healthy human individuals. General observations from the study: Limited genetic and exposure-history diversity came from having few donors.

DNA input for the unsorted PBMC replicate PCRs was 300 ng, about 30,000 T cell genomes. Using immunoSEQ multiplex PCR, the repertoire was profiled, and TCRdb retains in-frame clones only, with some absent. The table includes about 480,000 clones, 79% detected once. CDR3 length equals 15 residues. Germline V lookup: CDR1 SGHAT, CDR2 FQNNGV. Trimming left V 1 base short and J 4 bases short, with 11 bases between. A remark on this clone: Its antigen is still unknown.

The chain is built from TRBV11-2 and TRBJ2-1; D is possibly TRBD2 (5 bases). The TCR comes from a woman aged 40 to 50 in good health. Some clones in this sample may be carry-over from other donors' samples. The sample consisted of PBMCs. This CDR3 is CASSLVTSPYNEQFF. The DNA of the CDR3 is TGTGCCAGCAGCTTAGTTACTAGTCCTTACAATGAGCAGTTCTTC. Complete variable domain (other parts from reference TRBV11-2 and TRBJ2-1): EAGVAQSPRYKIIEKRQSVAFWCNPISGHATLYWYQQILGQGPKLLIQFQNNGVVDDSQLPKDRFSAERLKGVDSTLKIQPAKLEDSAVYLCASSLVTSPYNEQFFGPGTRLTVL.